A single sample is the source of the 4 T cell receptor beta chains below, sequenced in a study of cytomegalovirus exposure and HLA in healthy donors. The PCR had 60 Vbeta and 13 Jbeta primers. TCRdb's table, derived via immunoSEQ multiplex PCR, lists solely in-frame clones and lacks some. The table lists 50,000 to 60,000 clones, 60% to 80% of them singletons. Sequenced sample: PBMCs. The receptors were gathered from a woman aged 35 to 49 in good health and CMV-seropositive.

The CDR3 reads CASSFGTGSSTHQPQHF. The CDR3 DNA is TGTGCCAGCAGCTTTGGGACAGGGAGTTCTACACATCAGCCCCAGCATTTT. This chain joins TRBV7-9 and TRBJ1-5; 9 nucleotides align to TRBD1. The CDR3 is made up of 17 amino acids. Germline CDR1 is SEHNR and CDR2 is FQNEAQ (reference sequence). V shed 3 bases and J 5 bases; nucleotides not matched to a gene: 11. The variable domain in full, with the rest retrieved from reference TRBV7-9 and TRBJ1-5, is DTGVSQNPRHKITKRGQNVTFRCDPISEHNRLYWYRQTLGQGPEFLTYFQNEAQLEKSRLLSDRFSAERPKGSFSTLEIQRTEQGDSAMYLCASSFGTGSSTHQPQHFGDGTRLSIL.

The J gene is TRBJ2-1, the V gene TRBV15; maybe TRBD2 (6 bases). V lost 0 bases, J lost 9 bases, and 21 bases lay in between. CDR3 size: 17 residues. CDR1 is LNHNV and CDR2 is YYDKDF in the germline V gene (reference sequence). This CDR3 is CATSRDHVDAGRGEQFF. In DNA, the CDR3 is TGTGCCACCAGCAGAGATCACGTGGACGCGGGGAGAGGTGAGCAGTTCTTC.

The chain is built from TRBV7-6 and TRBJ2-7; possible D gene TRBD2, 6 bases. V lost 0 bases and J 2 bases, leaving 20 bases between the germline ends. Germline CDR1 is SGHVS and CDR2 is FNYEAQ. This CDR3 region has 18 residues. For the CDR3, the DNA is TGTGCCAGCAGCTTAGCGGTTGCTGGGGGGAATGATGCCTACGAGCAGTACTTC. Protein product: CASSLAVAGGNDAYEQYF. Using reference TRBV7-6 and TRBJ2-7 for the parts outside the CDR3, the full variable domain is GAGVSQSPRYKVTKRGQDVALRCDPISGHVSLYWYRQALGQGPEFLTYFNYEAQQDKSGLPNDRFSAERPEGSISTLTIQRTEQRDSAMYRCASSLAVAGGNDAYEQYFGPGTRLTVT.

The chain employs TRBV2 and TRBJ1-3, with a tentative D call TRBD1 (6 bases). V was shortened by 7 bases and J by 4 bases, with 14 bases between the two germline ends. The CDR3 loop spans 14 amino acids. Looked up from germline, CDR1 is SNHLY and CDR2 is FYNNEI. DNA of the CDR3: TGTGCCAGCACTACCGGGACACCGGGAAACACCATATATTTT. This codes for CASTTGTPGNTIYF.